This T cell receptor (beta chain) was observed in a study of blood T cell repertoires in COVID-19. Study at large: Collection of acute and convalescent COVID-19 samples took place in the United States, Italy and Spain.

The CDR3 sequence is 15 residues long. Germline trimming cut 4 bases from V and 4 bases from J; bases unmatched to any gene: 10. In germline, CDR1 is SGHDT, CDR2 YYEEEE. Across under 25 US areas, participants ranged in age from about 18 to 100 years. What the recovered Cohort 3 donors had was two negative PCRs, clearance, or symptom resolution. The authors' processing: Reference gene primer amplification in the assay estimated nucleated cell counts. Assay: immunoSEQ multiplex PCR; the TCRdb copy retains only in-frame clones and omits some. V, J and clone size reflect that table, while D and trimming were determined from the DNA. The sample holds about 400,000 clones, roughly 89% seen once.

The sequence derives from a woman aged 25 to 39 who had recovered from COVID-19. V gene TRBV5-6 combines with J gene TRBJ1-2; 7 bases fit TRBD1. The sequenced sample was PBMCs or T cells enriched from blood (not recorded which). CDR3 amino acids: CASSADRARGYGYTF. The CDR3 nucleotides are TGTGCCAGCAGCGCCGACAGGGCGAGGGGCTATGGCTACACCTTC.